This TCR beta chain originates from a study of T cells after yellow fever vaccination. TCRdb reanalysed the 5' RACE reads using MiXCR and keeps one entry per CDR3 protein. The sample carries under 5,000 distinct CDR3 sequences, about 8.3% recorded once. There are many counts of this clonotype. The V and J ends lost 5 bases and 5 bases, in that order; junction bases with no gene match: 5. CDR3 length: 15 residues. The V gene's germline CDR1 is SGHTA and CDR2 FQGNSA. This receptor was obtained from a man between 25 and 39 years old who received the YFV17D yellow fever vaccine. The sample in question was PBMCs, either bulk or a sorted T-cell subset (CD4+, CD8+, memory, or dextramer-sorted; not recorded which), obtained 15 days after the yellow fever booster vaccination. The genes are TRBV7-2 and TRBJ2-1; 11 bases fit TRBD2. The CDR3 nucleotides are TGTGCCAGCAGCGAGAGACTAGCGGGGAACAATGAGCAGTTCTTC. Residues: CASSERLAGNNEQFF.